The 22 T cell receptor beta chains below all came from one sample that was sequenced in a study of blood T cell repertoires in COVID-19. The repertoire was sequenced with immunoSEQ multiplex PCR; TCRdb's copy has only in-frame clones and lacks some. The sample has 300,000 or so clones; around 90% are singletons. The sample was peripheral blood. The origin of the receptors is a man in his fifties or sixties with active or convalescent COVID-19.

The rearrangement joins TRBV5-1 to TRBJ2-7; 7 bases are shared with TRBD1. The CDR3 loop spans 15 amino acids. In germline, CDR1 is SGHRS, CDR2 YFSETQ. Losses at the gene ends were 1 base for V and 6 bases for J; bases not matched to a gene: 10. The CDR3 DNA follows: TGCGCCAGCAGCTTGACTGGGACAGAGGGCGGCGAGCAGTACTTC. It encodes CASSLTGTEGGEQYF.

This chain links TRBV6-5 with TRBJ1-3; a weak D match, TRBD1 (6 bases). The CDR3 covers 14 residues. With 6 bases removed from V and 2 bases from J, the gap between germline ends came to 11 bases. CDR1 and CDR2 (germline): MNHEY, SVGAGI. This chain's CDR3 is CASRKGGTGNTIYF. CDR3 bases: TGTGCCAGCAGAAAAGGGGGAACTGGAAACACCATATATTTT.

This chain connects TRBV10-3 to TRBJ1-3; 7 bases match TRBD1. V lost 2 bases, J lost 0 bases, and 4 bases stayed unmatched. This CDR3 spans 16 amino acids. Germline lookup yields CDR1 ENHRY and CDR2 SYGVKD. The CDR3 sequence is CAISERRDSSGNTIYF. In DNA, the CDR3 is TGTGCCATCAGTGAGAGAAGGGACAGCTCTGGAAACACCATATATTTT.

The rearrangement uses TRBV5-1 and TRBJ2-3, with 12 bases aligning to TRBD2. This CDR3 has 15 amino acids. J lost 5 bases, V lost 4 bases, and 5 bases had no gene match. The V gene's germline CDR1 is SGHRS and CDR2 YFSETQ. The DNA of the CDR3 is TGCGCCAGCAGCAGGACTAGCGGGGCCGGAGATACGCAGTATTTT. Protein sequence: CASSRTSGAGDTQYF.

The chain couples TRBV11-2 to TRBJ2-7; D call uncertain. The CDR3 consists of 15 residues. Germline V gene data show CDR1 as SGHAT and CDR2 as FQNNGV. V lost 0 bases and J 3 bases, leaving 12 bases between the germline ends. The CDR3 sequence is CASSLERRRGYEQYF. In DNA form, the CDR3 reads TGTGCCAGCAGCTTAGAGAGGAGAAGAGGCTACGAGCAGTACTTC.

This sequence joins TRBV9 and TRBJ2-5; tentatively, D is TRBD1 (6 bases). The CDR3 length is 16 residues. V lost 2 bases and J lost 5, with 19 bases in between. Germline loops: CDR1 SGDLS, CDR2 YYNGEE. CDR3 sequence: CASSVGSGASGETQYF. The CDR3 DNA is TGTGCCAGCAGCGTGGGTTCAGGGGCCTCGGGGGAGACCCAGTACTTC.

This clone has just one count. The chain carries TRBV5-4 and TRBJ2-2; TRBD2 matches 7 bases. V was clipped by 4 bases and J by 3 bases; unmatched bases: 15. Germline loops: CDR1 SGHNT, CDR2 YYREEE (reference sequence). This CDR3 has 18 residues. Written as DNA, the CDR3 is TGTGCCAGCAGCCCGTGGACTAGTCCAAATACTTACACCGGGGAGCTGTTTTTT. Its protein is CASSPWTSPNTYTGELFF. Full variable domain (missing parts from reference TRBV5-4 and TRBJ2-2): ETGVTQSPTHLIKTRGQQVTLRCSSQSGHNTVSWYQQALGQGPQFIFQYYREEENGRGNFPPRFSGLQFPNYSSELNVNALELDDSALYLCASSPWTSPNTYTGELFFGEGSRLTVL.

This chain joins TRBV4-3 and TRBJ1-5; D gene unclear. This CDR3 spans 16 amino acids. Trimming took off 0 bases at V and 8 bases at J, with 17 bases between the two ends. Germline V gives CDR1 LGHNA, CDR2 YSLEER. CDR3 nucleotides: TGCGCCAGCAGCCAAGAATCAGATATAGCAATCAAGCCCCAGCATTTT. Amino acid sequence: CASSQESDIAIKPQHF.

The rearrangement joins TRBV24-1 to TRBJ2-7, with TRBD1 matching over 7 bases. The CDR3 is 13 amino acids. V gave up 5 bases and J gave up 0 bases; unmatched junction bases: 0. Germline CDR1 KGHDR, CDR2 SFDVKD. CDR3 sequence (DNA): TGTGCCACCAGTGGGGACAGCTCCTACGAGCAGTACTTC. Protein sequence: CATSGDSSYEQYF.

The rearrangement links TRBV27 to TRBJ2-2; D is ambiguous. V was pared by 4 bases and J by 3 bases, with 9 bases between. The germline gives CDR1 MNHEY, CDR2 SMNVEV (reference sequence). The CDR3 is made up of 14 amino acids. CDR3 amino acids: CASSSSRDTGELFF. CDR3 nucleotides: TGTGCCAGCAGTTCCTCTCGGGACACCGGGGAGCTGTTTTTT.

This clone was counted once. J is TRBJ2-5 and V is TRBV21-1; the D call in the table, TRBD1, was not verified against the DNA. TRBV21-1 is an annotated pseudogene. The length of the CDR3 is 14 residues. The CDR3 DNA reads as TGTGCCAGCAGCCCGGGACAGATCCAAGAGACCCAGTACTTC. Residues: CASSPGQIQETQYF.

This chain joins TRBV11-2 and TRBJ2-5; 9 bases map to TRBD2. Germline V gene data show CDR1 as SGHAT and CDR2 as FQNNGV. This CDR3 region has 15 residues. After removal of 5 bases from V and 5 bases from J, the junction contained 9 bases not matched to a gene. Here the CDR3 DNA reads TGTGCCAGCAGCGGGGGGGGACTAGCTGGTGAGACCCAGTACTTC. Translated, it gives CASSGGGLAGETQYF.

V and J are TRBV12-3 or TRBV12-4 and TRBJ1-2, with a possible D match to TRBD1 (6 bases). V gave up 5 bases and J gave up 7 bases, with 14 bases separating them. The CDR3 extends over 13 amino acids. The CDR3 coding sequence is TGTGCCAGCAGTCCGGGACAACGGGGTGGCTACACCTTC. The encoded protein is CASSPGQRGGYTF.

The sample holds one count of this clone. The rearrangement uses TRBV4-1 and TRBJ2-1; 11 bases map to TRBD1. The CDR3 loop spans 18 amino acids. The V gene end was trimmed by 0 bases and the J gene end by 2 bases; junction bases not matched to a gene: 6. The germline V gene encodes CDR1 MGHRA and CDR2 YSYEKL. The CDR3 DNA reads TGCGCCAGCAGCCAAGATCGGACAGGGGGCGCGACCTACAATGAGCAGTTCTTC. This translates into CASSQDRTGGATYNEQFF.

The table lists this clone with a count of one. The J gene is TRBJ2-6, the V gene TRBV5-4, with D possibly being TRBD2 (6 bases). V was trimmed by 5 bases and J by 1 base, leaving 10 bases between them. Germline V gene data show CDR1 as SGHNT and CDR2 as YYREEE (reference sequence). This CDR3 is built from 15 residues. The CDR3 nucleotides read TGTGCCAGCAGGCTTGGAGGGTCTGGGGCCAACGTCCTGACTTTC. Amino acids: CASRLGGSGANVLTF.

The CDR3 coding sequence is TGCAGCGTTAGGGAGGGGCGAGGCACAGATACGCAGTATTTT. Translating it yields CSVREGRGTDTQYF. V gene TRBV29-1 combines with J gene TRBJ2-3; 7 bases align to TRBD2. With 5 bases clipped from V and 1 base from J, the junction kept 6 bases outside the gene matches. The CDR3 loop spans 14 amino acids. CDR1 and CDR2 from the germline V gene are SQVTM and ANQGSEA.

This chain uses TRBV29-1 with TRBJ1-1, with 9 bases fitting TRBD1. V lost 7 bases to trimming and J lost 8 bases; unmatched junction nucleotides: 5. CDR1 and CDR2 from the germline V gene are SQVTM and ANQGSEA. The CDR3 consists of 11 residues. The DNA of the CDR3 is TGCAGCGCGGACAGGGGCCGAGAAGCTTTCTTT. It translates to CSADRGREAFF.

In its sample, this clone was seen a few times. The CDR3 region has the DNA TGTGCCTGGAGTCGCGGGAGGACAGAGGTCTATGGCTACACCTTC. Translation: CAWSRGRTEVYGYTF. The chain carries TRBV30 and TRBJ1-2, with D possibly being TRBD1 (6 bases). The germline V and J ends were trimmed by 2 bases and 4 bases, with 17 bases remaining between them. Germline assignment: CDR1 GTSNPN and CDR2 SVGIG (reference sequence). CDR3 size: 15 residues.

The J gene is TRBJ2-3, the V gene TRBV5-1, with D maybe TRBD1 (5 bases). In germline, CDR1 is SGHRS, CDR2 YFSETQ. This CDR3 contains 15 residues. The V gene lost 0 bases and the J gene lost 5 bases, with 13 bases spanning the gap. CDR3 DNA: TGCGCCAGCAGCTTGGCCTCGGCAGGGCAAGATACGCAGTATTTT. The encoded protein is CASSLASAGQDTQYF.

This chain uses TRBV24-1 with TRBJ2-3, with 9 bases matching TRBD1. The V segment lost 6 bases and the J segment 3 bases; nucleotides outside the gene matches: 6. The CDR3 is 15 residues long. Per the germline V gene, CDR1 is KGHDR and CDR2 is SFDVKD. The CDR3 DNA is TGTGCCACCAGTTTTGGGACAGGGTCTACAGATACGCAGTATTTT. This gives the protein CATSFGTGSTDTQYF.

The gene calls are TRBV4-1 and TRBJ2-7, with D possibly being TRBD1 (6 bases). V was cut by 2 bases and J by 1 base, with 15 bases left in between. Germline V CDR1 and CDR2: MGHRA, YSYEKL. The CDR3 has 16 residues. The CDR3 region is CASSQFEGQRSYEQYF. The CDR3 nucleotides read TGCGCCAGCAGCCAATTCGAGGGACAAAGGTCCTACGAGCAGTACTTC.

The V gene is TRBV28, the J gene TRBJ1-4; D not certain. The CDR3 runs 15 residues. Germline lookup yields CDR1 MDHEN and CDR2 SYDVKM. V lost 3 bases and J 4 bases, leaving 12 bases between the germline ends. CDR3 nucleotides: TGTGCCAGCAGTTTTATTTCAGGAAATAATGAAAAACTGTTTTTT. It codes for CASSFISGNNEKLFF.